This is a list of T cell receptor beta chains from one sample in a study of cytomegalovirus exposure and HLA in healthy donors. Method: immunoSEQ multiplex PCR; TCRdb's copy keeps in-frame clones and lacks some. The sample lists about 55,000 clones, around 82% occurring once. The sample taken for sequencing was PBMCs. These receptors originate from a female donor in good health and CMV-seronegative. Both conserved end residues are part of each CDR3. A D gene is named only where the DNA matches it firmly. The size of a clone is reported for some rows only, either as once, few or many, or as a class for expanded clones.

d_gene	abundance	v_gene	len	j_gene	CDR3nt	CDR3aa
NA	NA	TRBV19	16	TRBJ1-1	TGTGCCAGTAGCCCAATCGGGACTCTTAGGAAAACTGAAGCTTTCTTT	CASSPIGTLRKTEAFF
NA	NA	TRBV2	13	TRBJ1-5	TGTGCCAGCAGGGTCACCACGGGTCAGCCCCAGCATTTT	CASRVTTGQPQHF
TRBD1	once	TRBV7-9	13	TRBJ2-7	TGTTCCAGCAGAAGACAGGGGGGATACGAGCAGTACTTC	CSSRRQGGYEQYF
TRBD1	NA	TRBV6-1	15	TRBJ1-1	TGTGCCAGCTCCACCCGAGACAGGGGAAGGACTGAAGCTTTCTTT	CASSTRDRGRTEAFF
TRBD1	few	TRBV7-8	13	TRBJ2-7	TGTGCCAGCAGCTTACAGGGGGCCCACGAGCAGTACTTC	CASSLQGAHEQYF
TRBD1	NA	TRBV5-1	13	TRBJ1-5	TGCGCCAGCAGCATAGGACAGGGCCAGCCCCAGCATTTT	CASSIGQGQPQHF
TRBD1	NA	TRBV10-2	13	TRBJ1-4	TGCGCCAGCAGTTACAGGGGTAATGAAAAACTGTTTTTT	CASSYRGNEKLFF
TRBD1	few	TRBV6-5	15	TRBJ2-7	TGTGCCAGCAGTTACGGAGGGACAGGGGTCTACGAGCAGTACTTC	CASSYGGTGVYEQYF
TRBD1	NA	TRBV27	16	TRBJ1-1	TGTGCCAGCGCGCCCTACAGCGACAGGGTGGACACTGAAGCTTTCTTT	CASAPYSDRVDTEAFF
NA	NA	TRBV9	15	TRBJ2-1	TGTGCCAGCAGCCCCAAGGGGGGGGCCTACAATGAGCAGTTCTTC	CASSPKGGAYNEQFF
TRBD2	NA	TRBV7-2	15	TRBJ2-5	TGTGCCAGCAGCTTAAGCGGGGGGCCTAGAGAGACCCAGTACTTC	CASSLSGGPRETQYF
NA	few	TRBV4-1	14	TRBJ1-1	TGCGCCAGCAGCCAAGAGAACGGGAACACTGAAGCTTTCTTT	CASSQENGNTEAFF
NA	NA	TRBV30	14	TRBJ1-2	TGTGCCTGGAGTCCGGGGGGTAAGGACTATGGCTACACCTTC	CAWSPGGKDYGYTF
TRBD1	NA	TRBV5-1	18	TRBJ2-6	TGCGCCAGCAGCCAAGGGACAGGGGAGTATTCTGGGGCCAACGTCCTGACTTTC	CASSQGTGEYSGANVLTF
NA	NA	TRBV6-1	12	TRBJ2-7	TGTGCCAGCAGCCACATAACCTACGAGCAGTACTTC	CASSHITYEQYF
NA	NA	TRBV5-8	15	TRBJ1-1	TGTGCCAGCAGCTTGTCAGGGTATCGGAACACTGAAGCTTTCTTT	CASSLSGYRNTEAFF
TRBD1	NA	TRBV29-1	13	TRBJ2-4	TGCAGCGTTCCAGGGACAGGGTCAAACATTCAGTACTTC	CSVPGTGSNIQYF
NA	NA	TRBV27	14	TRBJ1-2	TGTGCCAGCAGTTTTTATGGAGGGGTCTATGGCTACACCTTC	CASSFYGGVYGYTF
NA	few	TRBV4-1	13	TRBJ1-4	TGCGCCAGCAGCCAGGCGACAGTTTCTCGGCTGTTTTTT	CASSQATVSRLFF
NA	NA	TRBV7-2	16	TRBJ1-2	TGTGCCAGCAGCTTAGTAGCCGCCGATGGGAACTATGGCTACACCTTC	CASSLVAADGNYGYTF
TRBD2	NA	TRBV7-2	19	TRBJ2-3	TGTGCCAGCAGCCAGGGGCTAGCGGGGGGGCGGTTTTTCACAGATACGCAGTATTTT	CASSQGLAGGRFFTDTQYF
NA	NA	TRBV9	14	TRBJ2-7	TGTGCCAGCAGCCCCCGGGGGACAGCCTACGAGCAGTACTTC	CASSPRGTAYEQYF
NA	NA	TRBV7-3	13	TRBJ2-5	TGTGCCAGCAGCCCTGGCAGCCAAGAGACCCAGTACTTC	CASSPGSQETQYF
NA	NA	TRBV27	12	TRBJ1-1	TGTGCCAGCAGTTTAGGCGGGGGTGAAGCTTTCTTT	CASSLGGGEAFF
NA	NA	TRBV4-1	15	TRBJ2-7	TGCGCCAGCAGCCAAGGGGGACTCCAGTCCTACGAGCAGTACTTC	CASSQGGLQSYEQYF
TRBD1	once	TRBV2	15	TRBJ2-1	TGTGCCAGCAGGAAGACGGGACAGGGGTTGAATGAGCAGTTCTTC	CASRKTGQGLNEQFF
TRBD1	NA	TRBV12-5	15	TRBJ1-6	TGTGCTAGTGGTTTTCCGGGACAGGGAGGTTCACCCCTCCACTTT	CASGFPGQGGSPLHF
NA	NA	TRBV19	13	TRBJ2-3	TGTGCCAGTAATTCGGTATTCACAGATACGCAGTATTTT	CASNSVFTDTQYF
NA	NA	TRBV21-1	18	TRBJ1-6	TGTGCCAGCAGACGGATCCCCGGGAGGCCCTCCTATAATTCACCCCTCCACTTT	CASRRIPGRPSYNSPLHF
NA	NA	TRBV5-1	15	TRBJ2-5	TGCGCCAGCAGCTTGGGTGGAGGGTCGGTAGAGACCCAGTACTTC	CASSLGGGSVETQYF
NA	once	TRBV13	14	TRBJ1-6	TGTGCCAGCAGCTTGGGGGGTGCGAATTCACCCCTCCACTTT	CASSLGGANSPLHF
TRBD1	NA	TRBV7-2	15	TRBJ1-4	TGTGCCAGCAGCTTTGTACAGGGGCCTAATGAAAAACTGTTTTTT	CASSFVQGPNEKLFF
TRBD2	NA	TRBV12-5	14	TRBJ2-7	TGTGCTAGTGGTTTGAGGACTAGCGGCTACGAGCAGTACTTC	CASGLRTSGYEQYF
NA	NA	TRBV5-1	13	TRBJ2-3	TGCGCCAGCAGCTTGCAAATCACAGATACGCAGTATTTT	CASSLQITDTQYF
NA	NA	TRBV19	13	TRBJ1-5	TGTGCCAGTAGTCCCCGGACAGCGGTGACCCAGCATTTT	CASSPRTAVTQHF
TRBD1	once	TRBV7-3	15	TRBJ1-2	TGTGCCAGCAGCTTTGGACAGGGCCCGATCGGGGGCTACACCTTC	CASSFGQGPIGGYTF
NA	NA	TRBV6-1	15	TRBJ1-6	TGTGCCAGCACAGGGCCAAGCTCCTATAATTCACCCCTCCACTTT	CASTGPSSYNSPLHF
NA	NA	TRBV7-3	17	TRBJ2-3	TGTGCCAGCACCTCTCCCTACAGGTCCACTAGCACAGATACGCAGTATTTT	CASTSPYRSTSTDTQYF
NA	NA	TRBV10-1	16	TRBJ1-2	TGCGCCAGTATCCCCGAGTGGGGGGTTTATCCCTATGGCTACACCTTC	CASIPEWGVYPYGYTF
TRBD1	NA	TRBV12-5	14	TRBJ1-1	TGTGCTAGTACCACAGGACAGGGGAACACTGAAGCTTTCTTT	CASTTGQGNTEAFF
TRBD1	few	TRBV6-5	13	TRBJ1-2	TGTGCCAGCTCCAGTGAGACAGGGCATGGCTACACCTTC	CASSSETGHGYTF
NA	few	TRBV18	15	TRBJ1-6	TGTGCCAGCTCTGTAGGGACACTTGACAATTCACCCCTCCACTTT	CASSVGTLDNSPLHF
TRBD2	NA	TRBV18	16	TRBJ2-7	TGTGCCAGCTCACCGGGAGCGGGGGGCCCGCCCTACGAGCAGTACTTC	CASSPGAGGPPYEQYF
TRBD1	NA	TRBV18	15	TRBJ1-3	TGTGCCAGCTCACCAAACAGGGGTGGCGGAAGCACCATATATTTT	CASSPNRGGGSTIYF
NA	NA	TRBV7-2	15	TRBJ1-1	TGTGCCAGCAGCTTAGAAGAGAGGGGGAGTCCTGAAGCTTTCTTT	CASSLEERGSPEAFF
NA	NA	TRBV14	15	TRBJ2-7	TGTGCCAGCAGCGTTGTTGGCGGGGCGGTCTACGAGCAGTACTTC	CASSVVGGAVYEQYF
NA	once	TRBV5-1	13	TRBJ2-5	TGCGCCAGCAGCGTCTTAAGCACAGAGACCCAGTACTTC	CASSVLSTETQYF
NA	few	TRBV4-1	16	TRBJ2-1	TGCGCCAGCAGCCATGTGACAGGCGACCTCTACAATGAGCAGTTCTTC	CASSHVTGDLYNEQFF
NA	NA	TRBV19	14	TRBJ2-7	TGTGCCAGTAAACGTGCAGGGAGGTCCTACGAGCAGTACTTC	CASKRAGRSYEQYF
NA	NA	TRBV6-5	13	TRBJ1-2	TGTGCCAGCAAAACGGCAGGGAACCAAGGCTACACCTTC	CASKTAGNQGYTF
NA	NA	TRBV18	18	TRBJ2-1	TGTGCCAGCTCACCAAGCCCCAGGACGGGGGATACGGGTGGTGAGCAGTTCTTC	CASSPSPRTGDTGGEQFF
NA	NA	TRBV9	17	TRBJ2-2	TGTGCCAGCAGCGTAGATGCAGGGAACGTCTTCACCGGGGAGCTGTTTTTT	CASSVDAGNVFTGELFF
TRBD1	few	TRBV9	19	TRBJ2-3	TGTGCCAGCAGCGTAGACCCGGGACAGGGGGCCTCTAGCACAGATACGCAGTATTTT	CASSVDPGQGASSTDTQYF
NA	NA	TRBV15	14	TRBJ1-1	TGTGCCACCAGCAGAGATCCGAGAAACACTGAAGCTTTCTTT	CATSRDPRNTEAFF
NA	NA	TRBV18	15	TRBJ1-6	TGTGCCAGCTCAACCGGAGGGGCAGGTGGTTCACCCCTCCACTTT	CASSTGGAGGSPLHF
TRBD2	NA	TRBV6-5	15	TRBJ2-7	TGTGCCAGCAGTTACGGTCGGGGGGGCCCCTACGAGCAGTACTTC	CASSYGRGGPYEQYF
NA	NA	TRBV2	15	TRBJ1-4	TGTGCCAGCAGTGATCGGACAGACGCTAATGAAAAACTGTTTTTT	CASSDRTDANEKLFF
NA	NA	TRBV5-8	16	TRBJ1-6	TGTGCCAGCAGCTTGTCAGCAGGGGCCCGTAATTCACCCCTCCACTTT	CASSLSAGARNSPLHF
NA	few	TRBV9	14	TRBJ1-1	TGTGCCAGCAGCGTAGCTACCGGGAGACCTGAAGCTTTCTTT	CASSVATGRPEAFF